This T cell receptor beta chain was profiled in a study of blood T cell repertoires in COVID-19. Study-wide context: The United States, Italy and Spain supplied acute and convalescent COVID-19 samples. Sources were T cells, B-cell-depleted T cells, or PBMCs; the material itself was cDNA or gDNA.

V was trimmed by 1 base and J by 0 bases, leaving 6 bases between them. Germline V gene data show CDR1 as SGHVS and CDR2 as FNYEAQ. The length of the CDR3 is 14 residues. Clones were sequenced by immunoSEQ multiplex PCR, and TCRdb holds only the in-frame ones, with some missing. The sample includes about 270,000 clones, about 86% seen only once; the top ten take around 2.9%. The genes are TRBV7-6 and TRBJ1-1; D gene uncertain. The sample taken for sequencing was peripheral blood. The origin of this receptor is a woman in her fifties or sixties with active or convalescent COVID-19. The CDR3 loop reads CASSLGPLNTEAFF. The CDR3 bases are TGTGCCAGCAGCTTAGGGCCTTTGAACACTGAAGCTTTCTTT.